A single sample is the source of the 8 T cell receptor beta chains below, sequenced in a study of T cells in Graves' hyperthyroidism and ophthalmopathy. The TCR beta CDR3 regions underwent amplification using RNA transcripts as the source. Primed by the HTBI set, a first-round RT-PCR was run on the TCR CDR3. Using its own MiXCR run on the multiplex PCR reads, TCRdb lists one record per CDR3 protein. The table includes about 550,000 distinct CDR3 sequences, more than 20% detected once. The sample was blood. These receptors all stem from a man aged 18 to 30 with Graves' hyperthyroidism.

This clonotype has ten or more counts. The chain joins TRBV5-6 to TRBJ2-7, with a tentative D call TRBD2 (6 bases). The V end lost 0 bases, the J end lost 2 bases, and 12 bases lay between the germline ends. The CDR3 contains 15 residues. Germline V gives CDR1 SGHDT, CDR2 YYEEEE. CDR3 sequence (DNA): TGTGCCAGCAGCTTGGGCCCAGCGGGCGCCTACGAGCAGTACTTC. This codes for CASSLGPAGAYEQYF.

This clonotype was recorded at least ten times. CDR3 protein: CASSFWGPGANVLTF. DNA for the CDR3: TGTGCCAGCAGTTTTTGGGGACCTGGGGCCAACGTCCTGACTTTC. The chain uses TRBV12-3 or TRBV12-4 and TRBJ2-6; D assignment may be TRBD1 or TRBD2 (5 bases each). This CDR3 region has 15 residues. The V gene lost 3 bases and the J gene lost 2 bases, with 8 bases spanning the gap.

The sample holds many counts of this clonotype. This chain links TRBV7-2 with TRBJ1-5; 7 positions match TRBD1. Unmatched junction bases numbered 5, after V lost 1 base and J lost 5 bases. The germline V gene has CDR1 SGHTA and CDR2 FQGNSA. CDR3 length: 15 amino acids. Here the CDR3 DNA reads TGTGCCAGCAGCTTAGTGGGGACAGATGATCAGCCCCAGCATTTT. Translation: CASSLVGTDDQPQHF.

J is TRBJ1-5 and V is TRBV12-3 or TRBV12-4, with 10 bases that match TRBD1. The J segment lost 0 bases and the V segment lost 1 base, leaving 6 bases of the junction unmatched. The CDR3 has 18 amino acids. This CDR3 reads CASSLVGTGVYSNQPQHF. The CDR3 bases are TGTGCCAGCAGTTTAGTGGGGACAGGGGTTTATAGCAATCAGCCCCAGCATTTT.

The chain recombines TRBV7-8 with TRBJ1-5; possible D gene TRBD1, 6 bases. The CDR3 has 17 residues. CDR1 is SGHVS and CDR2 is FQNEAQ in the germline V gene. V lost 5 bases and J lost 11, with 28 bases in between. The CDR3, as DNA: TGTGCCAGCAGCCCGCGTTCCGCTCCCTTAAAAGGACAGTCCCAGCATTTT. It specifies CASSPRSAPLKGQSQHF.

About this clonotype itself: Just one base apart from a much larger clone, this may be a read error. V and J are TRBV11-2 and TRBJ2-4, with D perhaps TRBD2 (5 bases). The CDR3 runs to 13 residues. CDR1 and CDR2 (germline): SGHAT, FQNNGV. The CDR3: CASSSGNKNIKYF. In DNA, the CDR3 is TGTGCCAGCAGCTCGGGGAACAAAAACATTAAGTACTTC.

This CDR3 is CASSTSEAGRREAFF. Here the CDR3 DNA reads TGTGCCAGCAGTACGAGTGAGGCCGGCCGGAGGGAAGCTTTCTTT. V gene TRBV6-1 combines with J gene TRBJ1-1, with D uncertain. The CDR3 extends over 15 amino acids. V was shortened by 5 bases and J by 8 bases, with 21 bases between the two germline ends. Germline V CDR1 and CDR2: MNHNS, SASEGT.

This clonotype was seen many times. The gene calls are TRBV6-1 and TRBJ1-5; D possibly corresponds to TRBD1 (5 bases). The germline V gene has CDR1 MNHNS and CDR2 SASEGT. The germline V and J ends were trimmed by 6 bases and 0 bases, with 15 bases remaining between them. This CDR3 contains 16 residues. CDR3 sequence: CASSSRGGVSNQPQHF. CDR3 DNA: TGTGCCAGCAGCTCCCGGGGGGGAGTTAGCAATCAGCCCCAGCATTTT.